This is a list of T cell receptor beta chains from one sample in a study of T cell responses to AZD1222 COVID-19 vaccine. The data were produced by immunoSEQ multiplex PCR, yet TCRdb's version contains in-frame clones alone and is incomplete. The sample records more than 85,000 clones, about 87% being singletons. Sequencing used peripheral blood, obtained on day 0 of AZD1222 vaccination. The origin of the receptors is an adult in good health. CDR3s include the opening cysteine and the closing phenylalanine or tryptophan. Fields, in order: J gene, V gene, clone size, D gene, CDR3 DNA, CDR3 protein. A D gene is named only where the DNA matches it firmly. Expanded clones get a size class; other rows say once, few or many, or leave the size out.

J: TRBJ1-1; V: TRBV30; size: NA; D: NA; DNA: TGTGCCTGGAGTTCCGGGGCCGACACTGAAGCTTTCTTT; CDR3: CAWSSGADTEAFF
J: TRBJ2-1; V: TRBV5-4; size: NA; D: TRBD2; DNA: TGTGCCAGCAGCTCCTTAGCGGGCCTTGGGAATGAGCAGTTCTTC; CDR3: CASSSLAGLGNEQFF
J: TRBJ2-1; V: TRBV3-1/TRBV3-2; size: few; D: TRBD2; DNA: TGTGCCAGCAGCGTCGGGAGGGGATACAATGAGCAGTTCTTC; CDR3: CASSVGRGYNEQFF
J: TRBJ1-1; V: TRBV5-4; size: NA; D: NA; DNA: TGTGCCAGCAGCCCTAAGGAGGTGGACACTGAAGCTTTCTTT; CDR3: CASSPKEVDTEAFF
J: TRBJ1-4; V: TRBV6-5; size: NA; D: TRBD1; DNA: TGTGCCAGCAGCTACGGACAGGGGCAACTGTTTTTT; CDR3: CASSYGQGQLFF
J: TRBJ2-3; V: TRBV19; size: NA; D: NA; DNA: TGTGCCAGTGCCACCGGTTCTGGCACAGATACGCAGTATTTT; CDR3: CASATGSGTDTQYF
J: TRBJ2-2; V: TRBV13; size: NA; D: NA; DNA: TGTGCCAGCATTTTTCATGCGGGGTCCGGGGAGCTGTTTTTT; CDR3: CASIFHAGSGELFF
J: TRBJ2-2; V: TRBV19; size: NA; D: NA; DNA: TGTGCCAGTAGTATAGATAGAGCGAACACCGGGGAGCTGTTTTTT; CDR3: CASSIDRANTGELFF
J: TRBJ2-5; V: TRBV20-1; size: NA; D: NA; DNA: TGCAGTGCTAGGGCCAGCGCTCAGTACTTC; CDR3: CSARASAQYF
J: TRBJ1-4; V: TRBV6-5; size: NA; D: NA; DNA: TGTGCCAGCAGGGAGGGGGAGGCTAATGAAAAACTGTTTTTT; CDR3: CASREGEANEKLFF
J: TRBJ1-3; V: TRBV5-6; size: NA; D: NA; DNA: TGTGCCAGCAGCTTACGGACAGCCTCTGGAAACACCATATATTTT; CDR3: CASSLRTASGNTIYF
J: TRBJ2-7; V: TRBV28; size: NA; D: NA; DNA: TGTGCCAGCAGTCCCCCGGATACTCACGAGCAGTACTTC; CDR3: CASSPPDTHEQYF
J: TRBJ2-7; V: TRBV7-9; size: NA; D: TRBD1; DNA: TGTGCCAGCGGACGCGGGGACAGGGATTACGAGCAGTACTTC; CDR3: CASGRGDRDYEQYF
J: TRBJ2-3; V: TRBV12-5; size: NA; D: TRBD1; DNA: TGTGCTAGTGGTTTGGCCCTACAGGGGGATACGCAGTATTTT; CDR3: CASGLALQGDTQYF
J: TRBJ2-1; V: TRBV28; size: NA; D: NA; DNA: TGTGCCAGCAGTGCCAGGGTTTGGGAGCAGTTCTTC; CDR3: CASSARVWEQFF
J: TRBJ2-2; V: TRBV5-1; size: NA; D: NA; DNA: TGCGCCAGCAGCTTAGGCCAGCTGAACACCGGGGAGCTGTTTTTT; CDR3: CASSLGQLNTGELFF
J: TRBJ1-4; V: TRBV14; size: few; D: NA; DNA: TGTGCCAGCAGCCAAGATCTAGGGTCCTGGAAACTGTTTTTT; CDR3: CASSQDLGSWKLFF
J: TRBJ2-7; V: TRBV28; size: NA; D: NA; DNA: TGTGCCAGCACCAGGGACACCCCCTACGAGCAGTACTTC; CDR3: CASTRDTPYEQYF
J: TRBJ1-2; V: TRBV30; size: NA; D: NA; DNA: TGTGCCTGGACAGGGATCGAAGCAGCCACCTTC; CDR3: CAWTGIEAATF
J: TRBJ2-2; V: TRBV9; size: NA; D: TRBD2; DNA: TGTGCCAGCAGCGTCGCCGGGGGGGTCAACGGGGAGCTGTTTTTT; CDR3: CASSVAGGVNGELFF
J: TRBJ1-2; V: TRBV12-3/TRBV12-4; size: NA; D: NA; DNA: TGTGCCAGCAGTTTAAGGGGAGGCTATGGCTACACCTTC; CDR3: CASSLRGGYGYTF
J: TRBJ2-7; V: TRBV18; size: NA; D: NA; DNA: TGTGCCAGCTCACCCCGGCAGCTTTACGAGCAGTACTTC; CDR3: CASSPRQLYEQYF
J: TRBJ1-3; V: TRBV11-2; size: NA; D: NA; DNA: TGTGCCAGCAGCTTACTTGGAATTCGGACTTCGAGCTCTGGAAACACCATATATTTT; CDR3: CASSLLGIRTSSSGNTIYF
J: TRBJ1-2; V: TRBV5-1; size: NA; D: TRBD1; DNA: TGCGCCAGCACCGAGCTAGACAGGGAGGTGGGCTACACCTTC; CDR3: CASTELDREVGYTF
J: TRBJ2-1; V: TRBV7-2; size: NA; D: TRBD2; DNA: TGTGCCAGCAGCTTAGCGAATACTAGCGGGAAGTTCTTC; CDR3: CASSLANTSGKFF
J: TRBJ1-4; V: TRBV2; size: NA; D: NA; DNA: TGTGCCAGCAGTGAAATAGGCACAACTAATGAAAAACTGTTTTTT; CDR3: CASSEIGTTNEKLFF
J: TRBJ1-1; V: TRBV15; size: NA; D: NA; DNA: TGTGCCACCAGCAGGAACCACAGGGAAGCTTTCTTT; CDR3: CATSRNHREAFF